The 9 T cell receptor beta chains below were found in one sample sequenced in a study of OX40 agonist ivuxolimab in advanced cancers. Repertoires were generated with immunoSEQ multiplex PCR, while TCRdb's copy carries only in-frame clones and drops some. The sample has tens of thousands of clones, nearly 90% seen once. Sample: CD4+ or CD8+ T cells sorted from blood, taken in a trial of the OX40 agonist ivuxolimab. All receptors come from an adult with an advanced solid tumor such as melanoma, head and neck, liver or kidney cancer.

J is TRBJ1-2 and V is TRBV19; D ambiguous. CDR1 is LNHDA and CDR2 is SQIVND in the germline V gene (reference sequence). There are 14 residues in the CDR3. V was cut by 10 bases and J by 7 bases, with 22 bases left in between. CDR3 nucleotide sequence: TGTGCCACCGGTCAAGATGCCCCGGCGCGTGGCTACACCTTC. Encoded protein: CATGQDAPARGYTF.

V gene TRBV13 combines with J gene TRBJ2-1; a possible D gene is TRBD2 (5 bases). Trimming cost V 1 base and J 5 bases, with 12 bases left between them. CDR3 length: 15 residues. Germline CDR1 PRHDT, CDR2 FYEKMQ (reference sequence). The CDR3 nucleotides read TGTGCCAGCAGCTTAGTCAGCGGAAAGGACAATGAGCAGTTCTTC. Amino acids: CASSLVSGKDNEQFF.

The V gene is TRBV21-1, the J gene TRBJ2-1; TRBD2 was called by the table and not checked on the DNA. TRBV21-1 has pseudogene status. The CDR3 consists of 16 residues. This CDR3 reads CASSLLFSGGYNEQFF. As DNA, the CDR3 is TGTGCCAGCAGTCTCCTGTTCAGCGGGGGGTACAATGAGCAGTTCTTC.

This rearrangement joins TRBV5-3 to TRBJ2-1, with D possibly matching TRBD1 (6 bases). TRBV5-3 is annotated as an ORF whose role is uncertain. This CDR3 is built from 17 residues. With 1 base removed from V and 10 bases from J, the gap between germline ends came to 24 bases. This CDR3 reads CARSLLHGQGISGEQFF. In DNA, the CDR3 is TGTGCCAGAAGCTTGTTGCATGGCCAGGGGATTTCGGGAGAGCAGTTCTTC.

The chain is built from TRBV14 and TRBJ2-2; D gene unclear. The ends were cut back, 1 base at V and 3 bases at J, with 12 bases in the middle. Germline V gene lookup returns CDR1 SGHDN and CDR2 FVKESK. The CDR3 is 16 residues long. The CDR3 region is CASSQGLALDTGELFF. The CDR3 coding sequence is TGTGCCAGCAGCCAAGGTCTGGCCCTTGACACCGGGGAGCTGTTTTTT.

The rearrangement links TRBV10-1 to TRBJ2-4; weak D call: TRBD1 (6 bases). The CDR3 is 13 amino acids. Germline V gene lookup returns CDR1 WNHNN and CDR2 SYGVQD (reference sequence). V was clipped by 3 bases and J by 7 bases, with 10 bases between them. The CDR3, as DNA: TGCGCCAGCAGTGACTGGGACAATAACATTCAGTACTTC. Its translation is CASSDWDNNIQYF.

V usage is TRBV9 and J usage is TRBJ2-7; D possibly corresponds to TRBD2 (6 bases). Trimming took 0 bases from V and 2 from J, leaving 21 bases between them. This CDR3 region has 18 residues. The germline V gene encodes CDR1 SGDLS and CDR2 YYNGEE. CDR3 residues: CASSVGSSGRELTYEQYF. CDR3 in DNA: TGTGCCAGCAGCGTAGGTAGTAGCGGACGCGAACTAACCTACGAGCAGTACTTC.

A remark on this clone: Mismatch with germline at one junction end may stem from a read error. J is TRBJ2-3 and V is TRBV7-7; TRBD2 agrees at 11 bases. CDR3 length: 15 residues. Germline CDR1 reads SSHAT; CDR2 reads FNYEAQ (reference sequence). The CDR3 DNA follows: TGTGCTAGCAGCAAAACTAGCGGGAGACTTGATACGCAGTATTTT. It specifies CASSKTSGRLDTQYF.

CDR3 in amino acids: CASSPADTTRRLEKLFF. For the CDR3, the DNA is TGCGCCAGCAGCCCGGCGGACACTACGCGACGCCTAGAAAAACTGTTTTTT. This sequence joins TRBV5-1 and TRBJ1-4; tentative D call: TRBD1 (5 bases). The germline gives CDR1 SGHRS, CDR2 YFSETQ. V lost 4 bases and J lost 8, with 24 bases in between. CDR3 size: 17 residues.